Below, 30 T cell receptor beta chains from the same sample are listed, as sequenced in a study of OX40 agonist ivuxolimab in advanced cancers. Clones were sequenced by immunoSEQ multiplex PCR, and TCRdb holds only the in-frame ones, with some missing. Of 86,000 or so clones listed, about 90% are singletons. This sample comprised CD4+ or CD8+ T cells sorted from blood, obtained in a trial of the OX40 agonist ivuxolimab. Receptors originate from an adult with an advanced solid tumor such as melanoma, head and neck, liver or kidney cancer.

The chain is built from TRBV25-1 and TRBJ2-5, with 7 bases aligning to TRBD2. The CDR3 covers 15 residues. With V trimmed by 6 bases and J by 2 bases, 9 bases remained unmatched. Germline CDR1 is MGHDK and CDR2 is SYGVNS. The DNA for the CDR3 is TGTGCCAGCAGAGGTCTAGCGGTAGTTCAAGAGACCCAGTACTTC. Translating gives CASRGLAVVQETQYF.

The rearrangement links TRBV13 to TRBJ2-5, with D unresolved. The CDR3 is made up of 13 amino acids. With 0 bases removed from V and 4 bases from J, the gap between germline ends came to 6 bases. Germline-derived CDR1 and CDR2 are PRHDT and FYEKMQ (reference sequence). The DNA of the CDR3 is TGTGCCAGCAGCTTAGGGCGCGGAGAGACCCAGTACTTC. Translating it yields CASSLGRGETQYF.

This chain uses TRBV5-1 with TRBJ2-1, with D uncertain. CDR1 is SGHRS, CDR2 YFSETQ, per germline. CDR3 length: 16 amino acids. The germline V and J ends were trimmed by 0 bases and 0 bases, with 10 bases remaining between them. The CDR3 here is CASSLDLVSSYNEQFF. The CDR3 DNA reads as TGCGCCAGCAGCTTGGATCTCGTCAGCTCCTACAATGAGCAGTTCTTC.

The table lists this clone with a count of one. This chain uses TRBV18 with TRBJ1-1, with D maybe TRBD1 (6 bases). V lost 3 bases and J 2 bases, leaving 13 bases between the germline ends. This CDR3 region has 15 residues. CDR1 and CDR2 from the germline V gene are KGHSH and LQKENI. The CDR3 DNA reads as TGTGCCAGCTCACCCACGGGACAAGGAAACACTGAAGCTTTCTTT. Amino acid sequence: CASSPTGQGNTEAFF.

The CDR3: CASSVNSVIIVDEQFF. CDR3 in DNA: TGTGCCAGCAGCGTTAACAGCGTCATAATCGTCGATGAGCAGTTCTTC. The chain is built from TRBV9 and TRBJ2-1; D remains ambiguous. Germline CDR1 and CDR2: SGDLS and YYNGEE. The CDR3 runs to 16 residues. V was pared by 2 bases and J by 8 bases, with 20 bases between.

The chain joins TRBV19 to TRBJ2-3; D gene ambiguous. The V end lost 3 bases, the J end lost 1 base, and 5 bases lay between the germline ends. The CDR3 loop spans 13 amino acids. Germline lookup yields CDR1 LNHDA and CDR2 SQIVND (reference sequence). Here the CDR3 DNA reads TGTGCCAGTAGTATGGGCGGCACAGATACGCAGTATTTT. The encoded protein is CASSMGGTDTQYF.

This clone was detected once. The CDR3 is CASSLGRQGAGDTQYF. In nucleotides, the CDR3 is TGTGCCAGCAGCTTAGGTAGGCAGGGGGCCGGAGATACGCAGTATTTT. The chain employs TRBV7-9 and TRBJ2-3; 8 bases line up with TRBD1. This CDR3 contains 16 residues. Germline trimming cut 1 base from V and 5 bases from J; bases unmatched to any gene: 8. From germline, CDR1 is SEHNR and CDR2 FQNEAQ (reference sequence).

About this clone: At one boundary the junction diverges from the germline segment, which might be a read error. This sample includes further DNA sequences coding for the same CDR3. The chain recombines TRBV10-3 with TRBJ1-1; unclear D gene. This CDR3 spans 16 amino acids. The germline V gene encodes CDR1 ENHRY and CDR2 SYGVKD. The CDR3 sequence: CAISEYGPHENTEAFF. In DNA, the CDR3 is TGTGCCATCAGTGAGTACGGACCCCACGAGAACACCGAAGCTTTCTTT.

V usage is TRBV27 and J usage is TRBJ1-3; D is perhaps TRBD1 (6 bases). CDR1 is MNHEY, CDR2 SMNVEV, per germline (reference sequence). This CDR3 has 15 amino acids. The V gene lost 8 bases and the J gene lost 0 bases, with 14 bases spanning the gap. For the CDR3, the DNA is TGTGCCAGCCGCCCCGACAGGAGCTCTGGAAACACCATATATTTT. Protein product: CASRPDRSSGNTIYF.

V and J are TRBV5-4 and TRBJ1-2; a possible D gene is TRBD1 (6 bases). Germline V gene sequence: CDR1 SGHNT, CDR2 YYREEE (reference sequence). CDR3 length: 13 residues. Trimming left V 7 bases short and J 1 base short, with 11 bases between. CDR3 amino acids: CASHPDSNYGYTF. For the CDR3, the DNA is TGTGCCAGCCACCCGGACAGTAACTATGGCTACACCTTC.

This rearrangement joins TRBV14 to TRBJ2-1, with a possible D match to TRBD2 (5 bases). Germline values: CDR1 SGHDN, CDR2 FVKESK. This CDR3 is built from 19 residues. V lost 0 bases and J 3 bases, leaving 21 bases between the germline ends. CDR3 loop: CASSQDRTWVSFFYNEQFF. The CDR3 coding sequence is TGTGCCAGCAGCCAAGATCGGACTTGGGTTAGCTTCTTCTACAATGAGCAGTTCTTC.

The chain joins TRBV6-5 to TRBJ1-2; 7 bases map to TRBD1. The CDR3 is 15 amino acids. V lost 7 bases, J lost 3 bases, and 11 bases stayed unmatched. CDR1 and CDR2 from the germline V gene are MNHEY and SVGAGI. The CDR3 region has the DNA TGTGCCAGCAATATCCGACAGGGAGGGTACTATGGCTACACCTTC. It specifies CASNIRQGGYYGYTF.

The rearrangement uses TRBV2 and TRBJ1-2, with a possible D match to TRBD1 (5 bases). The CDR3 length is 15 residues. Trimming left V 3 bases short and J 7 bases short, with 18 bases between. Germline CDR1 and CDR2: SNHLY and FYNNEI. The CDR3: CASSEGGGRPRGYTF. CDR3 DNA: TGTGCCAGCAGTGAGGGGGGAGGGCGCCCCCGTGGCTACACCTTC.

This chain uses TRBV7-2 with TRBJ1-2, with D possibly being TRBD1 (6 bases). V gave up 5 bases and J gave up 6 bases, with 13 bases separating them. CDR1 and CDR2 (germline): SGHTA, FQGNSA. The CDR3 spans 13 residues. The CDR3, as DNA: TGTGCCAGCAGCCCCGACAGGCTAAATGGCTACACCTTC. Encoded protein: CASSPDRLNGYTF.

V usage is TRBV5-1 and J usage is TRBJ2-2, with 13 bases fitting TRBD2. The germline V gene has CDR1 SGHRS and CDR2 YFSETQ. The CDR3 length is 16 residues. Trimming removed 4 bases from V and 6 bases from J; junction bases left unmatched: 6. CDR3 residues: CASSPTSGGAAGELFF. The DNA for the CDR3 is TGCGCCAGCAGCCCTACTAGCGGGGGGGCAGCCGGGGAGCTGTTTTTT.

The sample holds a few counts of this clone. The chain recombines TRBV2 with TRBJ1-6; the match to TRBD1 covers 7 bases. CDR1 is SNHLY and CDR2 is FYNNEI in the germline V gene. V was pared by 1 base and J by 8 bases, with 5 bases of the junction left unmatched. CDR3 size: 15 residues. The CDR3 loop reads CASSEGQGGYSPLHF. In DNA, the CDR3 is TGTGCCAGCAGTGAAGGACAGGGCGGTTATTCACCCCTCCACTTT. The complete variable domain, with remaining parts taken from reference TRBV2 and TRBJ1-6, reads EPEVTQTPSHQVTQMGQEVILRCVPISNHLYFYWYRQILGQKVEFLVSFYNNEISEKSEIFDDQFSVERPDGSNFTLKIRSTKLEDSAMYFCASSEGQGGYSPLHFGNGTRLTVT.

Only one count was recorded for this clone. The chain recombines TRBV10-3 with TRBJ1-1; no definite D call. This CDR3 spans 13 amino acids. V was trimmed by 9 bases and J by 4 bases, leaving 15 bases between them. Germline V gene sequence: CDR1 ENHRY, CDR2 SYGVKD. In nucleotides, the CDR3 is TGTGCCATACAGAGTCCGGAGCGCACTGAAGCTTTCTTT. It specifies CAIQSPERTEAFF.

CDR3 protein: CASSPSGYTDTQYF. The CDR3 nucleotides are TGTGCCAGCAGCCCAAGCGGATACACAGATACGCAGTATTTT. The chain has TRBV7-6 and TRBJ2-3, with a weak D call TRBD2 (5 bases). Germline loops: CDR1 SGHVS, CDR2 FNYEAQ. The CDR3 covers 14 residues. Trimming pared 5 bases from V and 2 bases from J, leaving 11 bases between.

The V call is TRBV7-2, the J call TRBJ2-1; weak D call: TRBD1 (5 bases). CDR3 length: 12 amino acids. V gave up 1 base and J gave up 16 bases, with 14 bases separating them. Germline V CDR1 and CDR2: SGHTA, FQGNSA. The CDR3 sequence is CASSLVRGRRFF. The CDR3 DNA reads as TGTGCCAGCAGCTTAGTAAGGGGTCGGCGCTTCTTC.

V and J are TRBV5-1 and TRBJ2-5, with D uncertain. CDR3 length: 16 amino acids. V was pared by 0 bases and J by 0 bases, with 12 bases between. The germline gives CDR1 SGHRS, CDR2 YFSETQ. The CDR3 sequence: CASSLDPGLYQETQYF. Written as DNA, the CDR3 is TGCGCCAGCAGCTTGGATCCGGGTTTGTACCAAGAGACCCAGTACTTC.

The table lists this clone with a few counts. V usage is TRBV7-2 and J usage is TRBJ1-2, with D uncertain. V gave up 5 bases and J gave up 3 bases, with 10 bases separating them. The CDR3 totals 13 residues. Germline CDR1 reads SGHTA; CDR2 reads FQGNSA. The CDR3 here is CASSLGRDYGYTF. The CDR3 bases are TGTGCCAGCAGCCTAGGCCGGGACTATGGCTACACCTTC.

This chain joins TRBV30 and TRBJ2-6; D gene ambiguous. CDR1 and CDR2 from the germline V gene are GTSNPN and SVGIG (reference sequence). Trimming cost V 3 bases and J 4 bases, with 13 bases left between them. The CDR3 runs to 15 residues. CDR3 DNA: TGTGCCTGGAGCAAGACCGCCCTGGGGGCCAACGTCCTGACTTTC. Its translation is CAWSKTALGANVLTF.

The chain employs TRBV5-4 and TRBJ2-1; D possibly corresponds to TRBD1 (6 bases). The CDR3 is made up of 15 amino acids. Germline values: CDR1 SGHNT, CDR2 YYREEE (reference sequence). V was trimmed by 4 bases and J by 2 bases, leaving 13 bases between them. The CDR3 DNA reads TGTGCCAGCAGCCTCGACAGGTGGGCCTACAATGAGCAGTTCTTC. It specifies CASSLDRWAYNEQFF. Using reference TRBV5-4 and TRBJ2-1 for the parts outside the CDR3, the full variable domain is ETGVTQSPTHLIKTRGQQVTLRCSSQSGHNTVSWYQQALGQGPQFIFQYYREEENGRGNFPPRFSGLQFPNYSSELNVNALELDDSALYLCASSLDRWAYNEQFFGPGTRLTVL.

The chain employs TRBV28 and TRBJ1-5; D possibly corresponds to TRBD1 (5 bases). The CDR3 is 16 residues long. Trimming cost V 7 bases and J 1 base, with 17 bases left between them. Germline-derived CDR1 and CDR2 are MDHEN and SYDVKM. In DNA, the CDR3 is TGTGCCAGCACCCTTTGGGGGGTCGAGAGCAATCAGCCCCAGCATTTT. It specifies CASTLWGVESNQPQHF. The full variable domain, its missing parts supplied by reference TRBV28 and TRBJ1-5, is DVKVTQSSRYLVKRTGEKVFLECVQDMDHENMFWYRQDPGLGLRLIYFSYDVKMKEKGDIPEGYSVSREKKERFSLILESASTNQTSMYLCASTLWGVESNQPQHFGDGTRLSIL.

This clone was detected a few times. J is TRBJ2-5 and V is TRBV10-1, with 8 bases identical to TRBD2. Germline V CDR1 and CDR2: WNHNN, SYGVQD (reference sequence). The J segment lost 9 bases and the V segment lost 3 bases, leaving 3 bases of the junction unmatched. This CDR3 comprises 12 residues. The CDR3 loop reads CASSDPGGPQYF. CDR3 sequence (DNA): TGCGCCAGCAGTGACCCGGGGGGGCCCCAGTACTTC.

The chain employs TRBV27 and TRBJ1-5; 8 bases line up with TRBD1. The CDR3 runs 15 residues. Germline V CDR1 and CDR2: MNHEY, SMNVEV (reference sequence). V lost 5 bases, J lost 6 bases, and 9 bases stayed unmatched. CDR3 in amino acids: CASSPPGTGGQPQHF. The DNA of the CDR3 is TGTGCCAGCAGTCCCCCCGGGACAGGTGGTCAGCCCCAGCATTTT.

The chain combines TRBV5-1 with TRBJ1-1; 10 nucleotides line up with TRBD1. J lost 7 bases, V lost 0 bases, and 3 bases had no gene match. Germline-derived CDR1 and CDR2 are SGHRS and YFSETQ. The CDR3 contains 14 residues. The CDR3 bases are TGCGCCAGCAGCTTGGACGGACAGGGGGGTGAAGCTTTCTTT. Protein: CASSLDGQGGEAFF.

This sequence joins TRBV5-4 and TRBJ2-2; 8 bases align to TRBD1. Germline V gene data show CDR1 as SGHNT and CDR2 as YYREEE (reference sequence). J gave up 8 bases and V 4 bases, and 10 bases lay outside the gene matches. The length of the CDR3 is 15 residues. The CDR3 region is CASSEGQGQSGELFF. The CDR3 DNA sequence: TGTGCCAGCAGCGAAGGACAGGGACAGTCAGGGGAGCTGTTTTTT. Combining the CDR3 with reference TRBV5-4 and TRBJ2-2 gives the whole variable domain ETGVTQSPTHLIKTRGQQVTLRCSSQSGHNTVSWYQQALGQGPQFIFQYYREEENGRGNFPPRFSGLQFPNYSSELNVNALELDDSALYLCASSEGQGQSGELFFGEGSRLTVL.

The chain links TRBV6-1 to TRBJ1-6; tentatively, D is TRBD1 (5 bases). This CDR3 region has 17 residues. Trimming took off 1 base at V and 1 base at J, with 11 bases between the two ends. In germline, CDR1 is MNHNS, CDR2 SASEGT. CDR3 region: CASSEGRGRSYNSPLHF. The CDR3 region has the DNA TGTGCCAGCAGTGAAGGGAGGGGACGATCCTATAATTCACCCCTCCACTTT.

The chain is built from TRBV5-4 and TRBJ1-4; TRBD1 might be the D (5 bases). Germline V CDR1 and CDR2: SGHNT, YYREEE (reference sequence). This CDR3 is 14 amino acids long. Trimming took 7 bases from V and 8 from J, leaving 18 bases between them. The CDR3 loop reads CASHSRGIPEKLFF. CDR3 coding DNA: TGTGCCAGCCATAGCCGGGGGATACCCGAAAAACTGTTTTTT.